One sample yielded the 28 T cell receptor beta chains listed below, sequenced in a study of blood T cell repertoires in COVID-19. This table comes from immunoSEQ multiplex PCR, and its TCRdb copy is limited to in-frame clones, with some not included. This table has about 150,000 clones, 75% to 85% appearing once. Input material: peripheral blood. These receptor sequences come from a woman between 45 and 60 years old with acute or convalescent COVID-19.

This clone was counted between two and nine times. J is TRBJ1-1 and V is TRBV27, with D perhaps TRBD1 (5 bases). In germline, CDR1 is MNHEY, CDR2 SMNVEV (reference sequence). This CDR3 has 13 residues. V lost 4 bases to trimming and J lost 6 bases, with 12 bases between them. The CDR3 nucleotides are TGTGCCAGCAGTTGGGGGGGGATCTCTGAAGCTTTCTTT. Translated, it gives CASSWGGISEAFF.

This rearrangement joins TRBV6-5 to TRBJ2-1; possible D gene TRBD2, 6 bases. V was pared by 4 bases and J by 7 bases, with 11 bases between. The CDR3 has 13 residues. Germline V gene sequence: CDR1 MNHEY, CDR2 SVGAGI. CDR3 in amino acids: CASSSLGGNEQFF. DNA of the CDR3: TGTGCCAGCAGTTCCCTCGGAGGGAATGAGCAGTTCTTC.

The J gene is TRBJ1-2, the V gene TRBV28; D not certain. Germline CDR1 and CDR2: MDHEN and SYDVKM. This CDR3 region has 10 residues. V was pared by 9 bases and J by 5 bases, with 7 bases between. The CDR3 DNA follows: TGTGCCAGTGGCCTTTATGGCTACACCTTC. It codes for CASGLYGYTF.

The V and J genes are TRBV15 and TRBJ1-5, with 8 bases fitting TRBD1. J lost 3 bases, V lost 3 bases, and 7 bases had no gene match. From germline, CDR1 is LNHNV and CDR2 YYDKDF (reference sequence). This CDR3 comprises 16 residues. The CDR3 spells CATSSDRGTINQPQHF. Written as DNA, the CDR3 is TGTGCCACCAGCAGTGACAGGGGCACTATCAATCAGCCCCAGCATTTT.

The chain uses TRBV5-1 and TRBJ1-2, with TRBD1 as a possible D gene (5 bases). Per germline, CDR1 SGHRS and CDR2 YFSETQ. V was shortened by 4 bases and J by 4 bases, with 5 bases between the two germline ends. The CDR3 spans 11 residues. The CDR3 bases are TGCGCCAGCAGCACAGGCTATGGCTACACCTTC. Its protein product is CASSTGYGYTF.

There are a few counts of this clone. V gene TRBV19 combines with J gene TRBJ2-3; weak D call: TRBD1 (6 bases). This CDR3 comprises 14 residues. Trimming left V 6 bases short and J 0 bases short, with 10 bases between. The germline V gene encodes CDR1 LNHDA and CDR2 SQIVND (reference sequence). This CDR3 reads CASSIQGSTDTQYF. The CDR3 coding sequence is TGTGCCAGTAGCATTCAGGGGAGCACAGATACGCAGTATTTT.

The chain carries TRBV7-2 and TRBJ1-1; TRBD1 aligns across 9 bases. Looked up from germline, CDR1 is SGHTA and CDR2 is FQGNSA. This CDR3 is 17 amino acids long. J gave up 5 bases and V 5 bases, and 15 bases lay outside the gene matches. DNA for the CDR3: TGTGCCAGCAGCACCCGGACAGGGGCTCCCTTGGGTACTGAAGCTTTCTTT. It codes for CASSTRTGAPLGTEAFF.

This sequence joins TRBV9 and TRBJ2-7, with D perhaps TRBD1 (5 bases). Per germline, CDR1 SGDLS and CDR2 YYNGEE. V lost 0 bases and J lost 2, with 6 bases in between. The CDR3 loop spans 13 amino acids. The DNA of the CDR3 is TGTGCCAGCAGCGTAGAGGACACCTACGAGCAGTACTTC. Translation gives CASSVEDTYEQYF.

This clone came up a few times. The rearrangement links TRBV11-3 to TRBJ2-5, with TRBD2 as a possible D gene (6 bases). CDR3 length: 13 residues. CDR1 is SGHNT and CDR2 is YENEEA in the germline V gene. V lost 3 bases to trimming and J lost 2 bases, with 7 bases between them. Here the CDR3 reads CASSFGTQETQYF. CDR3 DNA sequence: TGTGCCAGCAGCTTCGGGACTCAAGAGACCCAGTACTTC.

The V gene is TRBV4-3, the J gene TRBJ2-5; weak D call: TRBD1 (6 bases). The CDR3 length is 11 residues. V lost 6 bases and J 5 bases, leaving 7 bases between the germline ends. Germline V gene data show CDR1 as LGHNA and CDR2 as YSLEER. In DNA, the CDR3 is TGCGCCAGCAGGCAGGGGGAGACCCAGTACTTC. Its translation: CASRQGETQYF.

This clone appeared once. The rearrangement uses TRBV6-5 and TRBJ1-6; no definite D call. The CDR3 spans 15 residues. In germline, CDR1 is MNHEY, CDR2 SVGAGI. V lost 4 bases to trimming and J lost 9 bases, with 16 bases between them. The CDR3 nucleotides read TGTGCCAGCAGTTCCCCGGGAGAGGGAAGTTCACCCCTCCACTTT. Its translation: CASSSPGEGSSPLHF.

The rearrangement uses TRBV9 and TRBJ1-4, with D maybe TRBD1 (6 bases). The CDR3 loop spans 18 amino acids. Trimming shortened V by 0 bases and J by 0 bases, and 15 bases separated the two germline ends. Germline CDR1 SGDLS, CDR2 YYNGEE. This chain's CDR3 is CASSVGWGGAATNEKLFF. The CDR3 DNA is TGTGCCAGCAGCGTAGGTTGGGGGGGCGCGGCAACTAATGAAAAACTGTTTTTT.

This clone has a handful of counts. The DNA is left out, because the CDR3 cannot be placed on it with certainty; the CDR3 is given as TCRdb lists it. V usage is TRBV23-1 and J usage is TRBJ1-5; no DNA check was done on the table's D call, TRBD1. TRBV23-1 is flagged as an ORF with uncertain function. The CDR3 region is 16 residues in length, termini included. The CDR3 loop reads CASSLWTSTANQPQHF.

The chain couples TRBV28 to TRBJ2-3; possibly TRBD1 for D (6 bases). Trimming left V 2 bases short and J 1 base short, with 13 bases between. The CDR3 consists of 16 residues. Germline CDR1 MDHEN, CDR2 SYDVKM. The CDR3 loop is CASSLQDRFRTDTQYF. The CDR3 DNA reads TGTGCCAGCAGTTTACAGGACAGATTTCGCACAGATACGCAGTATTTT.

V gene TRBV29-1 combines with J gene TRBJ1-2, with 11 positions matching TRBD1. V was pared by 7 bases and J by 7 bases, with 11 bases of the junction left unmatched. This CDR3 comprises 14 residues. The germline CDR1 and CDR2 sequences are SQVTM and ANQGSEA. CDR3 sequence: CSAPFWDRGIGYTF. Here the CDR3 DNA reads TGCAGCGCTCCATTTTGGGACAGGGGGATTGGCTACACCTTC.

This rearrangement joins TRBV11-2 to TRBJ1-5, with a possible D match to TRBD1 (5 bases). CDR1 SGHAT and CDR2 FQNNGV come from the germline V gene. Trimming stripped 0 bases from V and 7 bases from J, with 7 bases between. This CDR3 comprises 13 residues. The CDR3 sequence: CASSLDRAQPQHF. CDR3 DNA sequence: TGTGCCAGCAGCTTAGACAGGGCCCAGCCCCAGCATTTT.

The rearrangement joins TRBV6-5 to TRBJ1-6; no clear D gene. V shed 4 bases and J shed 7 bases, with 8 bases lying between them. Germline V gene data show CDR1 as MNHEY and CDR2 as SVGAGI. The CDR3 consists of 13 residues. The CDR3 coding sequence is TGTGCCAGCAGTTTGAGTGAGAATTCACCCCTCCACTTT. This sequence encodes CASSLSENSPLHF.

This clone was found a few times. The rearrangement uses TRBV6-5 and TRBJ2-1; 8 bases match TRBD2. The CDR3 runs to 14 residues. Per the germline V gene, CDR1 is MNHEY and CDR2 is SVGAGI. CDR3 coding DNA: TGTGGCGCGCGACCCGCGGGGGGCTACAATGAGCAGTTCTTC. It encodes CGARPAGGYNEQFF.

The J gene is TRBJ2-1, the V gene TRBV14, with TRBD1 matching 7 bases. CDR1 is SGHDN and CDR2 is FVKESK in the germline V gene. The CDR3 loop spans 15 amino acids. J gave up 3 bases and V 4 bases, and 6 bases lay outside the gene matches. CDR3 nucleotide sequence: TGTGCCAGCAGCCTTCCGGGACAGAACTACAATGAGCAGTTCTTC. Amino acid sequence: CASSLPGQNYNEQFF.

The chain has TRBV19 and TRBJ1-5; D gene ambiguous. The V and J ends lost 3 bases and 6 bases respectively, with 6 bases between them. Per germline, CDR1 LNHDA and CDR2 SQIVND (reference sequence). The CDR3 totals 12 residues. This CDR3 is CASSIGGQPQHF. Written as DNA, the CDR3 is TGTGCCAGTAGTATTGGAGGTCAGCCCCAGCATTTT.

This clone is a singleton in its sample. This chain connects TRBV7-2 to TRBJ2-7; D not certain. Germline CDR1 SGHTA, CDR2 FQGNSA. This CDR3 spans 13 amino acids. V was cut by 1 base and J by 3 bases, with 7 bases left in between. As DNA, the CDR3 is TGTGCCAGCAGCTTAGAACATCTCTACGAGCAGTACTTC. Its protein product is CASSLEHLYEQYF.

The chain combines TRBV2 with TRBJ1-5; D may be TRBD1 (5 bases). The CDR3 covers 12 residues. From germline, CDR1 is SNHLY and CDR2 FYNNEI. V was clipped by 5 bases and J by 4 bases, with 6 bases between them. The CDR3 DNA follows: TGTGCCAGCAGTCCAGGGAATCAGCCCCAGCATTTT. It specifies CASSPGNQPQHF.

The V call is TRBV20-1, the J call TRBJ2-7; a possible D gene is TRBD1 (6 bases). The length of the CDR3 is 14 residues. Trimming cost V 3 bases and J 5 bases, with 17 bases left between them. Germline assignment: CDR1 DFQATT and CDR2 SNEGSKA (reference sequence). CDR3 region: CSASWGPSLDEQYF. In DNA, the CDR3 is TGCAGTGCTAGTTGGGGGCCCTCACTGGACGAGCAGTACTTC.

This clone was observed a single time. The chain employs TRBV6-1 and TRBJ2-5; unclear D gene. The V and J ends lost 1 base and 4 bases respectively, with 10 bases between them. CDR1 MNHNS and CDR2 SASEGT come from the germline V gene. CDR3 length equals 14 residues. CDR3 DNA sequence: TGTGCCAGCAGTGAAGTTACGGTTAGAGAGACCCAGTACTTC. It yields the protein CASSEVTVRETQYF.

The genes are TRBV9 and TRBJ1-2, with D hard to call. Trimming pared 0 bases from V and 5 bases from J, leaving 5 bases between. CDR1 and CDR2 (germline): SGDLS, YYNGEE. The CDR3 loop spans 12 amino acids. CDR3 loop: CASSVAHYGYTF. CDR3 nucleotide sequence: TGTGCCAGCAGCGTAGCCCATTATGGCTACACCTTC.

This chain joins TRBV15 and TRBJ2-2; D might be TRBD1 (5 bases). The CDR3 consists of 16 residues. The germline V and J ends were trimmed by 3 bases and 0 bases, with 11 bases remaining between them. CDR1 and CDR2 from the germline V gene are LNHNV and YYDKDF (reference sequence). CDR3 DNA: TGTGCCACCAGCAGCCAAGACAGCCCGAACACCGGGGAGCTGTTTTTT. Its translation is CATSSQDSPNTGELFF.

This chain connects TRBV30 to TRBJ2-1, with D maybe TRBD2 (5 bases). Germline V CDR1 and CDR2: GTSNPN, SVGIG (reference sequence). This CDR3 comprises 15 residues. The V and J ends lost 2 bases and 0 bases respectively, with 11 bases between them. The CDR3 sequence: CAWSHEEDSYNEQFF. Here the CDR3 DNA reads TGTGCCTGGAGTCACGAGGAGGACTCCTACAATGAGCAGTTCTTC.

The chain recombines TRBV7-9 with TRBJ2-1; 7 bases align to TRBD2. CDR1 is SEHNR, CDR2 FQNEAQ, per germline (reference sequence). This CDR3 contains 13 residues. Trimming removed 1 base from V and 9 bases from J; junction bases left unmatched: 3. For the CDR3, the DNA is TGTGCCAGCAGCTTAGGGGAGCGGGGTGAGCAGTTCTTC. Translated: CASSLGERGEQFF.